Below, one T cell receptor (beta chain) is given with its context. The antigen is unknown. Between the trimmed V and J ends, which lost 6 bases and 8 bases, there was a span of 13 bases. The CDR3 is 12 amino acids. The V gene's germline CDR1 is MNHEY and CDR2 SVGAGI. The sample comes from a study of cytomegalovirus exposure and HLA in healthy donors. Overall study findings and caveats: Later analysis associated a missense DCLRE1C variant with TCR beta V- and J-gene trimming. In vitro work confirmed that a few CMV-associated chains recognize CMV antigens.

60 Vbeta and 13 Jbeta primers were used in PCR. Authors' data handling: Around 76 million unique TCR beta chains, 9 million to 11 million shared, were counted in a later analysis. Profiled with immunoSEQ multiplex PCR; TCRdb holds only in-frame clones, not every one. V and J calls plus clone size are reproduced from that table; the DNA served to infer D and trimming. The table has 150,000 or so clones, 76% seen once. The sequencing sample was made of PBMCs. The TCR sequence derives from a male donor in good health and CMV-seronegative. J is TRBJ1-2 and V is TRBV6-5; D uncertain. In nucleotides, the CDR3 is TGTGCCAGCAGACCTTGGTTTGGCGGCTACACCTTC. Translated, it gives CASRPWFGGYTF.